These T cell receptor beta chains were read from a single sample in a study of blood T cell repertoires in COVID-19. Sequenced by immunoSEQ multiplex PCR; TCRdb stores in-frame clones only, minus some. The table includes 25,000 to 30,000 clones, over 70% detected once. The sequenced material came from peripheral blood. These receptors were collected from a man in his 70s with active COVID-19. The CDR3 runs from the conserved cysteine through the conserved F or W. The order of the fields is clone size, J gene, D gene, V gene, CDR3 DNA, CDR3 protein. The D gene is left open where the match is weak. Not every row has a clone size; where given, it reads once, few, many or a size class.

abundance: -
j_gene: TRBJ2-1
d_gene: TRBD1
v_gene: TRBV5-1
CDR3nt: TGCGCCAGCAGCTTCCGGGACAGGAATTACAATGAGCAGTTCTTC
CDR3aa: CASSFRDRNYNEQFF

abundance: -
j_gene: TRBJ2-7
d_gene: TRBD2
v_gene: TRBV30
CDR3nt: TGTGCCTGGAGTGTGGGGGAGGGCTACGAGCAGTACTTC
CDR3aa: CAWSVGEGYEQYF

abundance: -
j_gene: TRBJ1-1
d_gene: TRBD1
v_gene: TRBV5-1
CDR3nt: TGCGCCAGCAGCTTGGGGACAGGGGTTATGAACACTGAAGCTTTCTTT
CDR3aa: CASSLGTGVMNTEAFF

abundance: -
j_gene: TRBJ2-7
d_gene: -
v_gene: TRBV7-6
CDR3nt: TGTGCCAGCAGCTTAGCCCACTACGGGGAGCAGTACTTC
CDR3aa: CASSLAHYGEQYF

abundance: few
j_gene: TRBJ2-7
d_gene: TRBD1
v_gene: TRBV19
CDR3nt: TGTGCCAGTAGCGGGGCACAGGGGCAGAGCGAGCAGTACTTC
CDR3aa: CASSGAQGQSEQYF

abundance: -
j_gene: TRBJ1-5
d_gene: TRBD1
v_gene: TRBV7-9
CDR3nt: TGTGCCAGCAGCGTGGACAGGGGCAATCAGCCCCAGCATTTT
CDR3aa: CASSVDRGNQPQHF

abundance: once
j_gene: TRBJ2-3
d_gene: TRBD2
v_gene: TRBV10-1
CDR3nt: TGCGCCAGCAGCCCGACTAGCGGGGGGACAGATACGCAGTATTTT
CDR3aa: CASSPTSGGTDTQYF

abundance: -
j_gene: TRBJ1-1
d_gene: -
v_gene: TRBV30
CDR3nt: TGTGCCTGGAGTGTAAGCATCACTGAAGCTTTCTTT
CDR3aa: CAWSVSITEAFF

abundance: -
j_gene: TRBJ2-3
d_gene: -
v_gene: TRBV9
CDR3nt: TGTGCCAGCAGCGTCATCCAGCACAGGAGCACAGATACGCAGTATTTT
CDR3aa: CASSVIQHRSTDTQYF

abundance: -
j_gene: TRBJ1-2
d_gene: TRBD1
v_gene: TRBV19
CDR3nt: TGTGCCAGTAGCCCGGTGGGACAGGGGATCTATGGCTACACCTTC
CDR3aa: CASSPVGQGIYGYTF

abundance: -
j_gene: TRBJ2-7
d_gene: TRBD1
v_gene: TRBV28
CDR3nt: TGTGCCAGCAGTTCCCCGGGACAGGGCTCCTACGAGCAGTACTTC
CDR3aa: CASSSPGQGSYEQYF

abundance: -
j_gene: TRBJ2-7
d_gene: -
v_gene: TRBV10-3
CDR3nt: TGTGCCATCAGTGAGGGGCAGGGACAGTACTTC
CDR3aa: CAISEGQGQYF

abundance: -
j_gene: TRBJ1-3
d_gene: -
v_gene: TRBV13
CDR3nt: TGTGCCAGCAGCCTGGGCCGGAACTCTGGAAACACCATATATTTT
CDR3aa: CASSLGRNSGNTIYF

abundance: -
j_gene: TRBJ2-2
d_gene: -
v_gene: TRBV6-6
CDR3nt: TGTGCCAGCAGTTACGCCCGGGACACCGGGGAGCTGTTTTTT
CDR3aa: CASSYARDTGELFF

abundance: -
j_gene: TRBJ2-2
d_gene: -
v_gene: TRBV9
CDR3nt: TGTGCCAGCAGCGTAGTAACAGGTGGGGAGCTGTTTTTT
CDR3aa: CASSVVTGGELFF

abundance: -
j_gene: TRBJ2-5
d_gene: TRBD1
v_gene: TRBV5-6
CDR3nt: TGTGCCAGCACCCACCGGACAGGGCGAGAGACCCAGTACTTC
CDR3aa: CASTHRTGRETQYF

abundance: -
j_gene: TRBJ1-1
d_gene: -
v_gene: TRBV9
CDR3nt: TGTGCCAGCAGCGTCGGGGGGGCTCAGGACGCTGAAGCTTTCTTT
CDR3aa: CASSVGGAQDAEAFF

abundance: -
j_gene: TRBJ2-2
d_gene: TRBD1
v_gene: TRBV5-5
CDR3nt: TGTGCCAGCAGTCTTACAGGGGGCCACACCGGGGAGCTGTTTTTT
CDR3aa: CASSLTGGHTGELFF

abundance: -
j_gene: TRBJ1-5
d_gene: TRBD1
v_gene: TRBV6-1
CDR3nt: TGTGCCAGCAGTGAGGGACAGAGCAATCAGCCCCAGCATTTT
CDR3aa: CASSEGQSNQPQHF

abundance: -
j_gene: TRBJ2-7
d_gene: -
v_gene: TRBV5-1
CDR3nt: TGCGCCAGCAGCCCCGCAGGGAATTACGAGCAGTACTTC
CDR3aa: CASSPAGNYEQYF

abundance: -
j_gene: TRBJ1-3
d_gene: -
v_gene: TRBV5-6
CDR3nt: TGTGCCAGCAGCTTCGGGGGAAGCTCTGGAAACACCATATATTTT
CDR3aa: CASSFGGSSGNTIYF

abundance: -
j_gene: TRBJ2-3
d_gene: TRBD2
v_gene: TRBV27
CDR3nt: TGTGCCAGCAGTTTCCGCGGGGACTACACAGATACGCAGTATTTT
CDR3aa: CASSFRGDYTDTQYF

abundance: -
j_gene: TRBJ2-3
d_gene: TRBD2
v_gene: TRBV9
CDR3nt: TGTGCCAGCAGCGTCCGGGGGGGCACCACAGATACGCAGTATTTT
CDR3aa: CASSVRGGTTDTQYF

abundance: -
j_gene: TRBJ2-1
d_gene: TRBD1
v_gene: TRBV7-9
CDR3nt: TGTGCCAGCAGCCGAGGGACAGGGGCGTACAATGAGCAGTTCTTC
CDR3aa: CASSRGTGAYNEQFF

abundance: -
j_gene: TRBJ2-5
d_gene: -
v_gene: TRBV10-3
CDR3nt: TGTGCCATCAGTGACAGGGTTGGAGAGACCCAGTACTTC
CDR3aa: CAISDRVGETQYF

abundance: once
j_gene: TRBJ2-7
d_gene: -
v_gene: TRBV27
CDR3nt: TGTGCCAGCAGTTTTCGGGACATACCCTACGAGCAGTACTTC
CDR3aa: CASSFRDIPYEQYF

abundance: few
j_gene: TRBJ1-2
d_gene: TRBD1
v_gene: TRBV28
CDR3nt: TGTGCCAGCACTCTAAACCCGGGACAGGAATATGGCTACACCTTC
CDR3aa: CASTLNPGQEYGYTF

abundance: -
j_gene: TRBJ2-5
d_gene: -
v_gene: TRBV5-4
CDR3nt: TGTGCCAGCAGGGGAGACATTGCCCAAGAGACCCAGTACTTC
CDR3aa: CASRGDIAQETQYF

abundance: -
j_gene: TRBJ2-3
d_gene: -
v_gene: TRBV4-3
CDR3nt: TGCGCCAGCAGCCAAGATATGAGGGCCATGTCGGCGTCGGCGCAGTATTTT
CDR3aa: CASSQDMRAMSASAQYF

abundance: -
j_gene: TRBJ2-7
d_gene: TRBD1
v_gene: TRBV29-1
CDR3nt: TGCAGCGTTGCCCCGAGACAGGGGTTAACCTACGAGCAGTACTTC
CDR3aa: CSVAPRQGLTYEQYF

abundance: -
j_gene: TRBJ2-6
d_gene: -
v_gene: TRBV5-1
CDR3nt: TGCGCCAGCAGCTTGAGAACAGGGCTTGCTGGGGCCAACGTCCTGACTTTC
CDR3aa: CASSLRTGLAGANVLTF

abundance: -
j_gene: TRBJ2-3
d_gene: TRBD2
v_gene: TRBV10-1
CDR3nt: TGCGCCAGCAGTGCCGGGGGGGCAACAGATACGCAGTATTTT
CDR3aa: CASSAGGATDTQYF

abundance: -
j_gene: TRBJ1-2
d_gene: TRBD1
v_gene: TRBV7-9
CDR3nt: TGTGCCAGCAGCCCACAGGGGGCGCTGGACTATGGCTACACCTTC
CDR3aa: CASSPQGALDYGYTF

abundance: -
j_gene: TRBJ2-5
d_gene: -
v_gene: TRBV21-1
CDR3nt: TGTGCCAGCAGCGTCCGACAGTCCCAAGAGACCCAGTACTTC
CDR3aa: CASSVRQSQETQYF

abundance: -
j_gene: TRBJ1-3
d_gene: TRBD1
v_gene: TRBV14
CDR3nt: TGTGCCAGCAGCCAGAGACAGGGGGCCTCTGGAAACACCATATATTTT
CDR3aa: CASSQRQGASGNTIYF

abundance: -
j_gene: TRBJ1-1
d_gene: -
v_gene: TRBV30
CDR3nt: TGTGCCTGGAGTTTTGGGCAGGGCACTGAAGCTTTCTTT
CDR3aa: CAWSFGQGTEAFF

abundance: -
j_gene: TRBJ2-1
d_gene: TRBD1
v_gene: TRBV7-9
CDR3nt: TGTGCCAGCAGCTCGTACGAGGACAGGGGCGATGAGCAGTTCTTC
CDR3aa: CASSSYEDRGDEQFF

abundance: -
j_gene: TRBJ2-1
d_gene: TRBD2
v_gene: TRBV6-2/TRBV6-3
CDR3nt: TGTGCCAGCAGTTACGTGGCGGGGGGGCCGTTAAATGAGCAGTTCTTC
CDR3aa: CASSYVAGGPLNEQFF

abundance: -
j_gene: TRBJ2-1
d_gene: TRBD1
v_gene: TRBV4-1
CDR3nt: TGCGCCAGCAGCCTCAGGGGGTTGACAAACAATGAGCAGTTCTTC
CDR3aa: CASSLRGLTNNEQFF

abundance: -
j_gene: TRBJ2-1
d_gene: -
v_gene: TRBV2
CDR3nt: TGTGCCAGCAGTGAATCTAGCCTCACGATCAATGAGCAGTTCTTC
CDR3aa: CASSESSLTINEQFF

abundance: -
j_gene: TRBJ2-7
d_gene: TRBD2
v_gene: TRBV9
CDR3nt: TGTGCCAGCAGCCCGCCTTTTAGCGGGGGGACCTACGAGCAGTACTTC
CDR3aa: CASSPPFSGGTYEQYF

abundance: -
j_gene: TRBJ2-3
d_gene: TRBD2
v_gene: TRBV6-5
CDR3nt: TGTGCCAGCAGTCTAGCGGGGATTCCGGATACGCAGTATTTT
CDR3aa: CASSLAGIPDTQYF

abundance: -
j_gene: TRBJ2-3
d_gene: -
v_gene: TRBV7-9
CDR3nt: TGTGCCAGCAGCTTAGAGGGTCCGGGGTATACGCAGTATTTT
CDR3aa: CASSLEGPGYTQYF

abundance: -
j_gene: TRBJ2-7
d_gene: -
v_gene: TRBV28
CDR3nt: TGTGCCAGCAGTCCCCACTACGAGCAGTACTTC
CDR3aa: CASSPHYEQYF

abundance: -
j_gene: TRBJ1-6
d_gene: TRBD1
v_gene: TRBV6-2/TRBV6-3
CDR3nt: TGTGCCAGCAGCCCTTGGACAGGGGCGGCTTCACCCCTCCACTTT
CDR3aa: CASSPWTGAASPLHF

abundance: -
j_gene: TRBJ2-2
d_gene: TRBD1
v_gene: TRBV28
CDR3nt: TGTGCCAGCTACTCCCCGACAGGGGGAGGCCCAAACACCGGGGAGCTGTTTTTT
CDR3aa: CASYSPTGGGPNTGELFF

abundance: -
j_gene: TRBJ2-7
d_gene: TRBD1
v_gene: TRBV6-5
CDR3nt: TGTGCCAGCAGTTATCGGGGACAGGGTGGTAACGAGCAGTACTTC
CDR3aa: CASSYRGQGGNEQYF

abundance: once
j_gene: TRBJ2-7
d_gene: TRBD2
v_gene: TRBV25-1
CDR3nt: TGTGCCAGCAGTGGCGGAGCGGGGTTTCTCTCCTACGAGCAGTACTTC
CDR3aa: CASSGGAGFLSYEQYF

abundance: -
j_gene: TRBJ2-6
d_gene: TRBD1
v_gene: TRBV5-1
CDR3nt: TGCGCCAGCAGCACCCGGGACAGGGGGACAGGGGCCAACGTCCTGACTTTC
CDR3aa: CASSTRDRGTGANVLTF

abundance: -
j_gene: TRBJ2-7
d_gene: TRBD1
v_gene: TRBV28
CDR3nt: TGTGCCAGCAGTCCCCTTGGGACAGGGGTTCGCGAGCAGTACTTC
CDR3aa: CASSPLGTGVREQYF

abundance: -
j_gene: TRBJ1-2
d_gene: TRBD1
v_gene: TRBV5-4
CDR3nt: TGTGCCAGCAGTCACAACAGGGGGTCGGGCTATGGCTACACCTTC
CDR3aa: CASSHNRGSGYGYTF

abundance: -
j_gene: TRBJ2-7
d_gene: TRBD2
v_gene: TRBV5-1
CDR3nt: TGCGCCAGCAGCTTGACTAGCGGGGTCTCCTACGAGCAGTACTTC
CDR3aa: CASSLTSGVSYEQYF

abundance: -
j_gene: TRBJ2-3
d_gene: -
v_gene: TRBV21-1
CDR3nt: TGTGCCGCCGTCCGGGGTCTCACAGATACGCAGTATTTT
CDR3aa: CAAVRGLTDTQYF

abundance: -
j_gene: TRBJ2-6
d_gene: TRBD1
v_gene: TRBV15
CDR3nt: TGTGCCACCAGCAGAGATCCCCCAACAGGGGGCCTGCCTGGGGCCAACGTCCTGACTTTC
CDR3aa: CATSRDPPTGGLPGANVLTF

abundance: -
j_gene: TRBJ2-2
d_gene: -
v_gene: TRBV19
CDR3nt: TGTGCCAGTAGTATTTCTCTGAACACCGGGGAGCTGTTTTTT
CDR3aa: CASSISLNTGELFF

abundance: -
j_gene: TRBJ2-1
d_gene: TRBD2
v_gene: TRBV12-5
CDR3nt: TGTGCTAGTGTCCTGGGACTAGCGGCTGGGGATGAGCAGTTCTTC
CDR3aa: CASVLGLAAGDEQFF

abundance: -
j_gene: TRBJ1-5
d_gene: TRBD1
v_gene: TRBV10-3
CDR3nt: TGTGCCATCGGCGGACAGGGGAGTTTAAGCAATCAGCCCCAGCATTTT
CDR3aa: CAIGGQGSLSNQPQHF

abundance: -
j_gene: TRBJ1-1
d_gene: -
v_gene: TRBV2
CDR3nt: TGTGCCAGCAGGACAACAGGGTACGTCACTGAAGCTTTCTTT
CDR3aa: CASRTTGYVTEAFF

abundance: once
j_gene: TRBJ1-4
d_gene: TRBD1
v_gene: TRBV4-3
CDR3nt: TGCGCCAGCAGCCAAGGTAGAGACAGGGGGCTCATAGGTGAAAAACTGTTTTTT
CDR3aa: CASSQGRDRGLIGEKLFF